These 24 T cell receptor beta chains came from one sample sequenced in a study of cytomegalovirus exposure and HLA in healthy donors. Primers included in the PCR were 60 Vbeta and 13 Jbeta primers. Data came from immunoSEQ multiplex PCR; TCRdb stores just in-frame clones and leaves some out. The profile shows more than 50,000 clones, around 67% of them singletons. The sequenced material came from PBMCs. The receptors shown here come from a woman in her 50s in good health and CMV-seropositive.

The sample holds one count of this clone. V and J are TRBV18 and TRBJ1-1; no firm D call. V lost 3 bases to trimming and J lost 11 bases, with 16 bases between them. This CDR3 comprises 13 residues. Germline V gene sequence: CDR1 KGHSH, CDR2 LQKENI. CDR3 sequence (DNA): TGTGCCAGCTCACCTCTAAGTAGGGAGGGCGCTTTCTTT. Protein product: CASSPLSREGAFF.

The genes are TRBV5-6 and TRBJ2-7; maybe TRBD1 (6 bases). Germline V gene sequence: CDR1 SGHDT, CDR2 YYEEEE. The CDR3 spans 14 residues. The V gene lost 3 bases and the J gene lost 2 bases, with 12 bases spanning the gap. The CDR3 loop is CASSSAGQPYEQYF. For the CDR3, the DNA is TGTGCCAGCAGCTCAGCCGGACAGCCCTACGAGCAGTACTTC.

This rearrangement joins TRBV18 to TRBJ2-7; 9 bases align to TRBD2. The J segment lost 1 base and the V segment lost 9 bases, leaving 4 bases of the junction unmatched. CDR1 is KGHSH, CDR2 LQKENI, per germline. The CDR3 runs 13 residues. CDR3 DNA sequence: TGTGCCAGTCAGACTAGCGGTTCCTACGAGCAGTACTTC. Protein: CASQTSGSYEQYF.

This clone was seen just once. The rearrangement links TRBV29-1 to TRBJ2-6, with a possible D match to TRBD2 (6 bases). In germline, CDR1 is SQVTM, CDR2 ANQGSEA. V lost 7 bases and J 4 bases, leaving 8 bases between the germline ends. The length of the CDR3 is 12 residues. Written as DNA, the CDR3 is TGCAGCGCGGGGGAAGGGGCCAACGTCCTGACTTTC. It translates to CSAGEGANVLTF. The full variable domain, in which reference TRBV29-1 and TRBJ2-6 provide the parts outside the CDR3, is SAVISQKPSRDICQRGTSLTIQCQVDSQVTMMFWYRQQPGQSLTLIATANQGSEATYESGFVIDKFPISRPNLTFSTLTVSNMSPEDSSIYLCSAGEGANVLTFGAGSRLTVL.

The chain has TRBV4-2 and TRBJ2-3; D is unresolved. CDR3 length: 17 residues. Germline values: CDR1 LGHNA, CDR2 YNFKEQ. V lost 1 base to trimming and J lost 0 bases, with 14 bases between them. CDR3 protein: CASSQGLAATSTDTQYF. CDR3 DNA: TGTGCCAGCAGCCAAGGGTTGGCGGCAACTAGCACAGATACGCAGTATTTT.

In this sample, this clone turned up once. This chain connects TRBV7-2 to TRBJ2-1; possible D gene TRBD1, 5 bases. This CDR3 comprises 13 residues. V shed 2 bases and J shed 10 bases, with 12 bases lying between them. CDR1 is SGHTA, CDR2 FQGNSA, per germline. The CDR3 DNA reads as TGTGCCAGCAGCTTAATTGGTAGGGGAGAGCAGTTCTTC. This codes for CASSLIGRGEQFF.

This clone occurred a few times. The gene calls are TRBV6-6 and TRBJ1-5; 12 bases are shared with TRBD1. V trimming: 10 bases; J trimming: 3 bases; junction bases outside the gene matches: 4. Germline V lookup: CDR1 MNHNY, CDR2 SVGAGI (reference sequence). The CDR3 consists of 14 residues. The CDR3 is CATRDRGLNQPQHF. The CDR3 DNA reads TGTGCCACGAGGGACAGGGGGCTCAATCAGCCCCAGCATTTT.

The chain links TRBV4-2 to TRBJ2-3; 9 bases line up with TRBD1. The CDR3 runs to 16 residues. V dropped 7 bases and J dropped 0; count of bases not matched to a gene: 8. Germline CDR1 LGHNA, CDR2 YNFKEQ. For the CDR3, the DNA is TGTGCCAGCAAAAGTCGGGGACAGGGCAGCACAGATACGCAGTATTTT. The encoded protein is CASKSRGQGSTDTQYF.

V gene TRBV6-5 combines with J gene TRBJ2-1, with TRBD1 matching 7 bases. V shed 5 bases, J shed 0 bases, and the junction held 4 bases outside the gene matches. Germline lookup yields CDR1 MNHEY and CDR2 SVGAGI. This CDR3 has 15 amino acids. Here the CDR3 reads CASSQTGSSYNEQFF. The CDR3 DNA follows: TGTGCCAGCAGTCAGACAGGGAGCTCCTACAATGAGCAGTTCTTC.

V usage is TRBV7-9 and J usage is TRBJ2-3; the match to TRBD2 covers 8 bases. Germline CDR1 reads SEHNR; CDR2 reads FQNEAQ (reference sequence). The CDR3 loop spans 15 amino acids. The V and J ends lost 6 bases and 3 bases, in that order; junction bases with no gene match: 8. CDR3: CASSYRAGETDTQYF. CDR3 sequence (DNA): TGTGCCAGCAGTTATCGAGCGGGGGAAACAGATACGCAGTATTTT.

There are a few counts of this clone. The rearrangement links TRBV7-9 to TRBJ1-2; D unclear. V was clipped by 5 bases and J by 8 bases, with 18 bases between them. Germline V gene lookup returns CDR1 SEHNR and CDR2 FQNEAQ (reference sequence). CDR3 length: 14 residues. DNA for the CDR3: TGTGCCAGCAGCCCTGGGGAGGTCGGGAGAGGCTACACCTTC. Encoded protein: CASSPGEVGRGYTF.

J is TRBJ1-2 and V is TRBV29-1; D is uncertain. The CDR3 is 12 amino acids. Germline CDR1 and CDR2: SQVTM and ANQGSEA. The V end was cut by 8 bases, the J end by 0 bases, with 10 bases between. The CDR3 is CSISVPNYGYTF. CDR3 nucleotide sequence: TGCAGCATTTCGGTCCCTAACTATGGCTACACCTTC.

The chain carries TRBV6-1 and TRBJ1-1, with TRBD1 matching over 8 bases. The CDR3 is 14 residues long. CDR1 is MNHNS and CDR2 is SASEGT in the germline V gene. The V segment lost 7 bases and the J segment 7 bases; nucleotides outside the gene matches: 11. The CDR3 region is CASMRSQGAVEAFF. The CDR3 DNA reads TGTGCCAGCATGAGATCTCAGGGGGCGGTTGAAGCTTTCTTT.

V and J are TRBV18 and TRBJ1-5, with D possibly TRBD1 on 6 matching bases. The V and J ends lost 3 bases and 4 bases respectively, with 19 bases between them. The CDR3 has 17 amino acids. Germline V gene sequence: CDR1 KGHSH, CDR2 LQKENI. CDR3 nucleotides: TGTGCCAGCTCACCCGACATCGGGGGGACACAAAATCAGCCCCAGCATTTT. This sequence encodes CASSPDIGGTQNQPQHF. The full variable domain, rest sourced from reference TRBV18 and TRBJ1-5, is NAGVMQNPRHLVRRRGQEARLRCSPMKGHSHVYWYRQLPEEGLKFMVYLQKENIIDESGMPKERFSAEFPKEGPSILRIQQVVRGDSAAYFCASSPDIGGTQNQPQHFGDGTRLSIL.

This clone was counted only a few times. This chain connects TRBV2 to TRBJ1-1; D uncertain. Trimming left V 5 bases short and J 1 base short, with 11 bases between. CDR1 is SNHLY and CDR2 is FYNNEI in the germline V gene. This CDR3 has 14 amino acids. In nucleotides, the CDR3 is TGTGCCAGCAGTCACCTGGCCAGGAACACTGAAGCTTTCTTT. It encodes CASSHLARNTEAFF.

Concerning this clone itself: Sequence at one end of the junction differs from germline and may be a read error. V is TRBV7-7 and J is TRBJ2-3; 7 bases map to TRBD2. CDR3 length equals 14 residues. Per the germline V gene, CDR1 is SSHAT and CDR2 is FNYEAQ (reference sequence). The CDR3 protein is CASSKAGFTDTQYF. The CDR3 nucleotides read TGTGCTAGCAGTAAAGCGGGATTCACAGATACGCAGTATTTT.

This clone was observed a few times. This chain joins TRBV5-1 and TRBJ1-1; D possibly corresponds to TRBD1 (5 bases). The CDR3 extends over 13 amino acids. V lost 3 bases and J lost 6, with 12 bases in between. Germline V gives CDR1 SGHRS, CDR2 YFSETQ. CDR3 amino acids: CASSWRGGSEAFF. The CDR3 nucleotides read TGCGCCAGCAGCTGGCGGGGGGGATCTGAAGCTTTCTTT.

The CDR3 DNA reads TGTGCCACCAGCAGAGACCGACAGATGAATCAGCCCCAGCATTTT. Its protein is CATSRDRQMNQPQHF. This chain joins TRBV15 and TRBJ1-5; D might be TRBD1 (5 bases). Germline V gene data show CDR1 as LNHNV and CDR2 as YYDKDF (reference sequence). Trimming removed 0 bases from V and 4 bases from J, with 10 bases in between. The CDR3 totals 15 residues.

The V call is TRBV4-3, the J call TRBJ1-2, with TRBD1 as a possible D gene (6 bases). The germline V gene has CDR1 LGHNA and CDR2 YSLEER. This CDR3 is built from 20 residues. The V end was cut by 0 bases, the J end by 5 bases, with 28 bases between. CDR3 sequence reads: CASSQDAGATGHEGIYGYTF. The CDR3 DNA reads TGCGCCAGCAGCCAAGATGCCGGGGCGACAGGCCATGAGGGGATTTATGGCTACACCTTC.

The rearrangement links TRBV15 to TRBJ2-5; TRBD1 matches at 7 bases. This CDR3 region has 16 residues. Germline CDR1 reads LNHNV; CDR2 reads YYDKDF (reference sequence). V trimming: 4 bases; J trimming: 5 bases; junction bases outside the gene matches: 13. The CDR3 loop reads CATSKEVGTAFETQYF. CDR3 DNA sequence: TGTGCCACCAGCAAAGAGGTTGGGACAGCTTTTGAGACCCAGTACTTC.

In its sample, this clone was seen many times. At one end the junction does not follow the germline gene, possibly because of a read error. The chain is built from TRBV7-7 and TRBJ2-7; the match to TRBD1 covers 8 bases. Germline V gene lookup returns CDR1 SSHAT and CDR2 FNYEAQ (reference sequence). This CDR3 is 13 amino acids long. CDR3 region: CASSLAQGDEQYF. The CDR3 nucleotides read TGTGCTAGCAGCTTAGCACAGGGGGACGAGCAGTACTTC.

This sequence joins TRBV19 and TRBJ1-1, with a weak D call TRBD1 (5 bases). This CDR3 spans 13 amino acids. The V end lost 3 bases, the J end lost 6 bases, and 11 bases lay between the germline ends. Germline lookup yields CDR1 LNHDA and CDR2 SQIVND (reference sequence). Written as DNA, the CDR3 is TGTGCCAGTAGTATGGGGGGAATGGCTGAAGCTTTCTTT. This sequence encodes CASSMGGMAEAFF.

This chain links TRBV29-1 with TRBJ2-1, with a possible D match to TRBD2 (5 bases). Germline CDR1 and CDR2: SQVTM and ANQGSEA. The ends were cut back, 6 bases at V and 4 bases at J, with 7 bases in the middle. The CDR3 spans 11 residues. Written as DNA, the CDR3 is TGCAGCGTGGAGGTATACAATGAGCAGTTCTTC. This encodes CSVEVYNEQFF.

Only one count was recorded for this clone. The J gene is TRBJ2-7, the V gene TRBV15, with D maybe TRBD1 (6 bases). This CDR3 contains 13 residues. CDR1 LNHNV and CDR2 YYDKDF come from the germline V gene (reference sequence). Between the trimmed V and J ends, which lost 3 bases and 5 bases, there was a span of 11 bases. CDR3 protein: CATSRLGGHEQYF. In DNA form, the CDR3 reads TGTGCCACCAGCAGGTTAGGGGGACACGAGCAGTACTTC.